This paragraph reports one T cell receptor (beta chain). The sample originates from a study of T cells in localized non-small cell lung cancer. CDR1 and CDR2 from the germline V gene are MGHRA and YSYEKL. The CDR3 is made up of 13 amino acids. The ends were cut back, 4 bases at V and 2 bases at J, with 8 bases in the middle. TCRdb's copy holds only in-frame clones and misses some; the assay was immunoSEQ multiplex PCR. The sample yields around 48,000 clones, 70% to 85% seen once. The sequence came from a man aged 40 to 75 with stage I squamous cell lung carcinoma. The J gene is TRBJ2-5, the V gene TRBV4-1; D is uncertain. Source: peripheral blood, taken before any cancer treatment. CDR3: CASSLRVQETQYF. DNA for the CDR3: TGCGCCAGCAGCCTTAGGGTGCAAGAGACCCAGTACTTC.